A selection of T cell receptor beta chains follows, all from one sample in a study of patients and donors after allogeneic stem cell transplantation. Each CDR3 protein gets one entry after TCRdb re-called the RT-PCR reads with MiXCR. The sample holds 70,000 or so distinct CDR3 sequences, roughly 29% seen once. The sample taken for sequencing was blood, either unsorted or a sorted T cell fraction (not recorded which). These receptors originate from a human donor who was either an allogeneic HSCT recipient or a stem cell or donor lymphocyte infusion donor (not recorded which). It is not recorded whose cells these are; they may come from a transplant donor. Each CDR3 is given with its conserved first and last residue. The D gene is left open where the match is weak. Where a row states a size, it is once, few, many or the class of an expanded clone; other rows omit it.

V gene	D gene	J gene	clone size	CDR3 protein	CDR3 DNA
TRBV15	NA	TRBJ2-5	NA	CATSYGLEETQYF	TGTGCCACCAGCTATGGACTCGAAGAGACCCAGTACTTC
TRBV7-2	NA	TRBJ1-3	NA	CASSPQRGWDWGNTIYF	TGTGCCAGCAGCCCCCAACGTGGATGGGACTGGGGAAACACCATATATTTT
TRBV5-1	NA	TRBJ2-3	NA	CASSSVDTQYF	TGCGCCAGCAGCTCCGTGGATACGCAGTATTTT
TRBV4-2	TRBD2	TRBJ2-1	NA	CASSQAPSGRAWDEQFF	TGTGCCAGCAGCCAAGCTCCTAGCGGGAGGGCCTGGGATGAGCAGTTCTTC
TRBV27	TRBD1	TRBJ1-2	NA	CASSFRQGAEGYTF	TGTGCCAGCAGTTTTAGACAGGGGGCTGAGGGCTACACCTTC
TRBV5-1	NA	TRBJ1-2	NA	CASSYEGLNYGYTF	TGCGCCAGCAGCTACGAGGGATTGAACTATGGCTACACCTTC
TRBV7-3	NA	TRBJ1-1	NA	CASSLQGSMNTEAFF	TGTGCCAGCAGCTTACAAGGCAGCATGAACACTGAAGCTTTCTTT
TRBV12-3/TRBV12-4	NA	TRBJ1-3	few	CASSSGSGLLNSGNTIYF	TGTGCCAGCAGTTCAGGCTCCGGACTCCTCAACTCTGGAAACACCATATATTTT
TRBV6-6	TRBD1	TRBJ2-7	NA	CASSGQGYEQYF	TGTGCCAGCTCGGGACAGGGCTACGAGCAGTACTTC
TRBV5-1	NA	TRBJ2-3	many	CASSSGQSTDTQYF	TGCGCCAGCAGCAGTGGACAGTCCACAGATACGCAGTATTTT
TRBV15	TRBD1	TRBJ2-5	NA	CATSIWDRIQETQYF	TGTGCCACCAGCATTTGGGACAGGATACAAGAGACCCAGTACTTC
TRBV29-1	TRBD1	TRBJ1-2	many	CSVGQGGGYTF	TGCAGCGTCGGACAGGGCGGCGGCTACACCTTC
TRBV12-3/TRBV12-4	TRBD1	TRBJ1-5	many	CASRGALDRKSNQPQHF	TGTGCCAGCAGGGGAGCCCTGGACAGGAAAAGCAATCAGCCCCAGCATTTT
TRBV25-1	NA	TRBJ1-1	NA	CASSEGQGRAFF	TGTGCCAGCAGTGAAGGGCAGGGGAGAGCTTTCTTT
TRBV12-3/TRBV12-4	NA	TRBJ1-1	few	CASSPRLGGNTEAFF	TGTGCCAGCAGCCCCCGTTTGGGGGGGAACACTGAAGCTTTCTTT
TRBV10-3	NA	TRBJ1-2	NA	CDIRSVEGYTF	TGTGACATCAGGAGCGTGGAAGGCTACACCTTC
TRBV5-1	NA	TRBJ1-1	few	CASSLARQGDTEAFF	TGCGCCAGCAGCTTGGCCCGGCAGGGAGACACTGAAGCTTTCTTT
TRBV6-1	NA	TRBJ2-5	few	CASSEADAGTQYF	TGTGCCAGCAGTGAGGCGGACGCAGGGACCCAGTACTTC
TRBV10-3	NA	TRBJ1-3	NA	CAISDFTPSGNTIYF	TGTGCCATCAGTGATTTCACGCCCTCTGGAAACACCATATATTTT
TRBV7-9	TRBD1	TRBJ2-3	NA	CAIPGGAGADTQYF	TGTGCCATCCCAGGGGGCGCGGGTGCAGATACGCAGTATTTT
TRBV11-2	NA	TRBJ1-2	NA	CASRLGGSYGYTF	TGTGCCAGTCGATTGGGGGGGAGCTATGGCTACACCTTC
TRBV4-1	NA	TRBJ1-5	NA	CASSQVGGNGRQHF	TGCGCCAGCAGCCAAGTTGGGGGAAACGGACGCCAGCATTTT
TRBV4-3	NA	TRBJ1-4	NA	CASSQEVRVEKLFF	TGCGCCAGCAGCCAAGAGGTCAGGGTTGAAAAACTGTTTTTT
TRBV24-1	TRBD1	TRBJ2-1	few	CATSGTGGVEQFF	TGTGCCACCAGTGGGACAGGGGGCGTTGAGCAGTTCTTC
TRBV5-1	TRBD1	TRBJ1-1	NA	CASSPLTGSEAFF	TGCGCCAGCAGCCCCCTGACAGGGAGTGAAGCTTTCTTT
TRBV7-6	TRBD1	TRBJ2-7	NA	CASSWGQGKYYEQYF	TGTGCCAGCAGCTGGGGACAGGGAAAATACTACGAGCAGTACTTC
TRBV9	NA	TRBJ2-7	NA	CASSVDGGLYEQYF	TGTGCCAGCAGCGTAGATGGCGGGCTCTACGAGCAGTACTTC
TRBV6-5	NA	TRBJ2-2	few	CASSFGLITGELFF	TGTGCCAGCAGTTTCGGACTGATAACCGGGGAGCTGTTTTTT
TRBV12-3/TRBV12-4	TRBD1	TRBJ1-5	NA	CASSLSRGYSNQPQHF	TGTGCCAGCAGTTTAAGCAGGGGGTATAGCAATCAGCCCCAGCATTTT
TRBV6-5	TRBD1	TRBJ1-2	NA	CASSFGDSWRENGYTF	TGTGCCAGCTCTTTCGGGGACAGCTGGAGGGAAAATGGCTACACCTTC
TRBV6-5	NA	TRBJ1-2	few	CASSPKGFHMLSYGYTF	TGTGCCAGCAGCCCCAAGGGGTTTCACATGCTTTCTTATGGCTACACCTTC
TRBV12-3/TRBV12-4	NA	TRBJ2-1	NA	CASSFLGANEQFF	TGTGCCAGCAGTTTCCTAGGGGCCAATGAGCAGTTCTTC
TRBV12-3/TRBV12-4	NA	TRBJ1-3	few	CASSFILGGRTHSGNTIYF	TGTGCCAGCAGTTTCATTCTCGGAGGCAGGACCCACTCTGGAAACACCATATATTTT
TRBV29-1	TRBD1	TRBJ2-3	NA	CSVTDPGQGVRNTQYF	TGCAGCGTTACCGACCCGGGACAGGGGGTAAGAAATACGCAGTATTTT
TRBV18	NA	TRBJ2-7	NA	CASSPPSGQLSEQYF	TGTGCCAGCTCACCACCTAGTGGACAGCTCAGCGAGCAGTACTTC
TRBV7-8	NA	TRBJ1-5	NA	CASSLESRFESNQPQHF	TGTGCCAGCAGCTTAGAGTCCCGATTTGAAAGCAATCAGCCCCAGCATTTT
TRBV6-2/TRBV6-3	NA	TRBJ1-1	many	CASSYDDTFRTEAFF	TGTGCCAGCAGTTACGACGACACATTCCGCACTGAAGCTTTCTTT
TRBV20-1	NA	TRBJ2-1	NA	CSARAPSNEQFF	TGCAGTGCTAGAGCACCCTCGAATGAGCAGTTCTTC
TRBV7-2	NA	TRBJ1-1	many	CASSPRLFWGGKTEAFF	TGTGCCAGCAGCCCCCGTTTGTTCTGGGGAGGGAAGACTGAAGCTTTCTTT
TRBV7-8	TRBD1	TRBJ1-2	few	CASTLSVQGDRDYGYTF	TGTGCCAGCACCTTATCAGTTCAGGGGGATCGTGACTATGGCTACACCTTC
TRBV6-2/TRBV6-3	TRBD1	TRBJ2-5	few	CASTATGPQETQYF	TGTGCCAGCACCGCGACAGGGCCCCAAGAGACCCAGTACTTC
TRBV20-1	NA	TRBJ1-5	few	CSARDQGQPQHF	TGCAGTGCTAGAGATCAGGGTCAGCCCCAGCATTTT
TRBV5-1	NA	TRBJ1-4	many	CASSLQRANEKLFF	TGCGCCAGCAGCCTACAACGGGCCAATGAAAAACTGTTTTTT
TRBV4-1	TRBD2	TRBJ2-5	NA	CASSQDMLAGPETQYF	TGCGCCAGCAGCCAAGATATGCTAGCGGGGCCAGAGACCCAGTACTTC
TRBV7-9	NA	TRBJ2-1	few	CASSPEGPDEQFF	TGTGCCAGCAGCCCAGAGGGGCCTGATGAGCAGTTCTTC
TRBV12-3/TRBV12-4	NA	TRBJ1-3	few	CASKVQALSSGNTIYF	TGTGCCAGCAAAGTCCAGGCGCTGAGCTCTGGAAACACCATATATTTT
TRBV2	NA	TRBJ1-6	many	CASIPSGGNSPLHF	TGTGCCAGCATCCCCAGCGGGGGAAATTCACCCCTCCACTTT
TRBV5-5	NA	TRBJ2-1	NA	CASSPKWGDSYNEQFF	TGTGCCAGCAGCCCCAAGTGGGGGGACTCCTACAATGAGCAGTTCTTC
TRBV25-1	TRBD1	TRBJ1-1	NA	CASSGQGQNTEAFF	TGTGCCAGCAGTGGACAGGGGCAGAACACTGAAGCTTTCTTT
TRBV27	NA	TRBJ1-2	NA	CASTNNGGARGGYTF	TGTGCCAGCACCAACAACGGGGGGGCTCGAGGAGGCTACACCTTC
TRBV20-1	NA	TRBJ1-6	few	CSARLQASGSPLHF	TGCAGTGCTAGACTCCAGGCCTCCGGTTCACCCCTCCACTTT
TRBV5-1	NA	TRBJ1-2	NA	CASSPVRGTYYGYTF	TGCGCCAGCAGCCCTGTCCGGGGGACGTATTATGGCTACACCTTC
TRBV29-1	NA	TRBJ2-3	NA	CSAEGGRPPTDTQYF	TGCAGCGCCGAGGGGGGCCGCCCCCCCACAGATACGCAGTATTTT
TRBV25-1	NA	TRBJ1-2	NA	CASTGGAGYTF	TGTGCCAGCACTGGGGGGGCTGGCTACACCTTC
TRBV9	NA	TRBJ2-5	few	CASSVLRGGTQYF	TGTGCCAGCAGCGTTCTCAGGGGAGGGACCCAGTACTTC